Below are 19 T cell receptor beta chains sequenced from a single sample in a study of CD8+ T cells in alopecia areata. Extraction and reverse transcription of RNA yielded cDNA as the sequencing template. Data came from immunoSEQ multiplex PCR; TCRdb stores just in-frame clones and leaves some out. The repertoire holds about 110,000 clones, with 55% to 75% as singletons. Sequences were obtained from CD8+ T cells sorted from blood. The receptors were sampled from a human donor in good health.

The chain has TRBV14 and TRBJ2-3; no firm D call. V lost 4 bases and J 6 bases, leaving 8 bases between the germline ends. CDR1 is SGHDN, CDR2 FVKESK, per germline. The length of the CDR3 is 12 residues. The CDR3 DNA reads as TGTGCCAGCAGCCCCTCCCGGGATACGCAGTATTTT. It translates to CASSPSRDTQYF.

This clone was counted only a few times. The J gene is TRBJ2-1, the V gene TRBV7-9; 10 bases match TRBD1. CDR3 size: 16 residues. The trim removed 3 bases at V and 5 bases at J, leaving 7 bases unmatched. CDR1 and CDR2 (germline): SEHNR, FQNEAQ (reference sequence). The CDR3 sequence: CASSFIDRGLDNEQFF. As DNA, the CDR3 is TGTGCCAGCAGCTTCATCGACAGGGGGCTCGACAATGAGCAGTTCTTC.

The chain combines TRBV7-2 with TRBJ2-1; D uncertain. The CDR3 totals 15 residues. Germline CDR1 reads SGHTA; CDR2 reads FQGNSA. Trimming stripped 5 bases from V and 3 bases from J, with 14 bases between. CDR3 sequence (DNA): TGTGCCAGCAGCCCCAAGGTTAAAGACTACAATGAGCAGTTCTTC. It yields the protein CASSPKVKDYNEQFF.

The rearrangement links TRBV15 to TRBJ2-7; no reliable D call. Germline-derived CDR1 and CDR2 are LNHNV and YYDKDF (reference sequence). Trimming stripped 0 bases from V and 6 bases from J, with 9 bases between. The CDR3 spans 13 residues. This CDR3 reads CATSRDLTREQYF. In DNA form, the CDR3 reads TGTGCCACCAGCAGAGATTTGACACGCGAGCAGTACTTC.

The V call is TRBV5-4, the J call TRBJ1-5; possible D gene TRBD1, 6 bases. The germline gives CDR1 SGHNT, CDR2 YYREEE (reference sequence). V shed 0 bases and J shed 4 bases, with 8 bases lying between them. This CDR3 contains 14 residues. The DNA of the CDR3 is TGTGCCAGCAGCTTGGGGGGGACAAATCAGCCCCAGCATTTT. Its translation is CASSLGGTNQPQHF.

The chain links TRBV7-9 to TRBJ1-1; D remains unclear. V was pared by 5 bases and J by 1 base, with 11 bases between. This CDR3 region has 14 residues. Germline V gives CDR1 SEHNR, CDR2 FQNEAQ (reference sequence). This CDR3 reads CASSPNFGNTEAFF. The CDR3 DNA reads TGTGCCAGCAGCCCAAATTTTGGGAACACTGAAGCTTTCTTT. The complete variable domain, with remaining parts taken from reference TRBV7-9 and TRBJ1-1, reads DTGVSQNPRHKITKRGQNVTFRCDPISEHNRLYWYRQTLGQGPEFLTYFQNEAQLEKSRLLSDRFSAERPKGSFSTLEIQRTEQGDSAMYLCASSPNFGNTEAFFGQGTRLTVV.

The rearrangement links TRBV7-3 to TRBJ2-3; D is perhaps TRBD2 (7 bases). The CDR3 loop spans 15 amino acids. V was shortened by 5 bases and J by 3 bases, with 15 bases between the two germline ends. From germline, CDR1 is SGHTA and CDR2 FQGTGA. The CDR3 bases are TGTGCCAGCAGCCTTTGGGGGGGCCCTACAGATACGCAGTATTTT. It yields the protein CASSLWGGPTDTQYF. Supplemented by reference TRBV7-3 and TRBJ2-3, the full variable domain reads GAGVSQTPSNKVTEKGKYVELRCDPISGHTALYWYRQSLGQGPEFLIYFQGTGAADDSGLPNDRFFAVRPEGSVSTLKIQRTERGDSAVYLCASSLWGGPTDTQYFGPGTRLTVL.

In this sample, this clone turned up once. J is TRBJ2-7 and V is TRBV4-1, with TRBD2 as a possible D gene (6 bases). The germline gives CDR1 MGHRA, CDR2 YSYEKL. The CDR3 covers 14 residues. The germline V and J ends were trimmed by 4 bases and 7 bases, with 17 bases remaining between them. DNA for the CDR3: TGCGCCAGCAGCCCCGTGTGGGGGGTACCGGAGCAGTACTTC. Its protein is CASSPVWGVPEQYF.

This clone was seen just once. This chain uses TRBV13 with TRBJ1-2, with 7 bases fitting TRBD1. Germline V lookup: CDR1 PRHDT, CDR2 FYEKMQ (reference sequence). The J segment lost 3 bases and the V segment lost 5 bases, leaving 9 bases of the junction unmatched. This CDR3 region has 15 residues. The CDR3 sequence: CASSADREEDYGYTF. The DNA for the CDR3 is TGTGCCAGCAGCGCCGACAGGGAAGAAGACTATGGCTACACCTTC.

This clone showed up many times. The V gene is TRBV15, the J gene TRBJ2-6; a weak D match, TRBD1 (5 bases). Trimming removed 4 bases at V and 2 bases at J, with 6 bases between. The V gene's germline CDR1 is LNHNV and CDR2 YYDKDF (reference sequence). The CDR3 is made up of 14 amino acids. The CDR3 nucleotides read TGTGCCACCAGCATGGACACTGGGGCCAACGTCCTGACTTTC. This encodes CATSMDTGANVLTF.

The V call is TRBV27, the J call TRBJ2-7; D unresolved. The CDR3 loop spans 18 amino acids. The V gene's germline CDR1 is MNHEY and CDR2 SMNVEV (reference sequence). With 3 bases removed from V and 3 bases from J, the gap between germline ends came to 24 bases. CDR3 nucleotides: TGTGCCAGCAGTTTGGGCAGGCGGCTATTCTTTATACGCTACGAGCAGTACTTC. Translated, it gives CASSLGRRLFFIRYEQYF.

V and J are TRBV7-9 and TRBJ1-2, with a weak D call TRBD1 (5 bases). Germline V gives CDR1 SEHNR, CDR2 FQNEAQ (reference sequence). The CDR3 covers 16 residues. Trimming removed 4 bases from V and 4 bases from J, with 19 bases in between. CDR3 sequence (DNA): TGTGCCAGCAGCTCGACAGCGATGGAAGCTCTCTATGGCTACACCTTC. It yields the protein CASSSTAMEALYGYTF.

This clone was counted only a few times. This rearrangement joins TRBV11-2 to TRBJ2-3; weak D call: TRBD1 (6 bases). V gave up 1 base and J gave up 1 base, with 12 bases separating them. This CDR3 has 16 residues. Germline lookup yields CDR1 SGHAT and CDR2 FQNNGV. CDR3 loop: CASSLGGPGGTDTQYF. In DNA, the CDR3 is TGTGCCAGCAGCTTAGGGGGGCCAGGGGGCACAGATACGCAGTATTTT.

Here the CDR3 DNA reads TGCGCCAGCAGCTTGGGGGGACAGGGTCCGTTGTGGAATGAGCAGTTCTTC. It codes for CASSLGGQGPLWNEQFF. The rearrangement uses TRBV5-1 and TRBJ2-1; 9 nucleotides line up with TRBD1. With 0 bases clipped from V and 7 bases from J, the junction kept 11 bases outside the gene matches. This CDR3 spans 17 amino acids. From germline, CDR1 is SGHRS and CDR2 YFSETQ.

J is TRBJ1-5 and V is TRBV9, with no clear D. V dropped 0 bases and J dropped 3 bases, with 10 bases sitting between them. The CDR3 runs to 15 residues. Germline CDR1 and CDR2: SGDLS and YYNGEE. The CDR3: CASSVDGRANQPQHF. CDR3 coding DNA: TGTGCCAGCAGCGTAGACGGTCGAGCCAATCAGCCCCAGCATTTT.

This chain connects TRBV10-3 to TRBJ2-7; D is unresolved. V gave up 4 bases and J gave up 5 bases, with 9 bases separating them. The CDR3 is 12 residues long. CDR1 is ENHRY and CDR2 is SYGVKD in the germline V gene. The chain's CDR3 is CAISVKAHEQYF. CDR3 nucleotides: TGTGCCATCAGTGTTAAAGCCCACGAGCAGTACTTC.

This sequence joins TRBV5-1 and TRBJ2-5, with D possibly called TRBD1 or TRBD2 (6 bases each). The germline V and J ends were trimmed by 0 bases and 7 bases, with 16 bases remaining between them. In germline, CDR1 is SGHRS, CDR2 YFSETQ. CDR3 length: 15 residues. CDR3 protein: CASSLVDGGPGTQYF. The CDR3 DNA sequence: TGCGCCAGCAGCTTGGTTGACGGGGGCCCCGGGACCCAGTACTTC.

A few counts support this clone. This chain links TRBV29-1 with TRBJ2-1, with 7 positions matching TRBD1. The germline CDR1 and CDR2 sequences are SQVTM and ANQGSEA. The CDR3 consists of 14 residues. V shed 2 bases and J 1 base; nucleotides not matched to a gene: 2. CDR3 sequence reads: CSVERDSSYNEQFF. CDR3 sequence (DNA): TGCAGCGTTGAAAGGGACAGTTCCTACAATGAGCAGTTCTTC.

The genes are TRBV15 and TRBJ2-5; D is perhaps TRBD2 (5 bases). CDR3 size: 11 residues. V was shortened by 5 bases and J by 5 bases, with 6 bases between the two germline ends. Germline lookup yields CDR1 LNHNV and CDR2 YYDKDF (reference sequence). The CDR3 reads CATSSSETQYF. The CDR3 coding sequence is TGTGCCACCAGCTCTAGCGAGACCCAGTACTTC.